This T cell receptor beta chain stems from a study of PD-1 blockade in classical Hodgkin lymphoma. Specified time point: newly diagnosed, previously untreated cHL patient sample. It was PBMCs in newly diagnosed, untreated classical Hodgkin lymphoma that served as comparison. The CDR3 length is 14 residues. The V gene's germline CDR1 is KGHSH and CDR2 LQKENI. The V gene end was trimmed by 5 bases and the J gene end by 5 bases; junction bases not matched to a gene: 6. Study-wide results and limits: Reported baseline diversity: healthy donors highest, relapsed/refractory patients lowest.

A note on this clone: What it binds is not known.

Only in-frame clones appear in the TCRdb table, and some are missing; sequencing was by immunoSEQ multiplex PCR. The data show some 28,000 clones, roughly 90% seen once. The clonotype comes from a human donor with classical Hodgkin lymphoma. The rearrangement joins TRBV18 to TRBJ2-3; 8 bases align to TRBD1. The sample was peripheral blood mononuclear cells (PBMCs). The CDR3 reads CASSSGQGVDTQYF. In DNA form, the CDR3 reads TGTGCCAGCTCATCCGGACAGGGAGTAGATACGCAGTATTTT.